The clone carrying this TCR beta chain was seen more than once but under ten times. There are 17 residues in the CDR3. CDR1 is LGHNT and CDR2 is FRNRAP in the germline V gene. Trimming took 6 bases from V and 0 from J, leaving 17 bases between them. The study enrolled healthy HIV-negative adults without recent acute infections or vaccinations as donors. The data were obtained in a study of shared clonotypes between healthy human individuals. Repertoires were generated with immunoSEQ multiplex PCR, while TCRdb's copy carries only in-frame clones and drops some. The sample has roughly 490,000 clones, 76% seen once; the top ten hold approximately 12%.

The specimen sequenced was PBMCs. V usage is TRBV12-5 and J usage is TRBJ1-4, with D perhaps matching TRBD1 (6 bases). This receptor was identified in a woman aged 40 to 55 in good health. Some clones in this sample may be carry-over from other donors' samples. The CDR3 DNA is TGTGCTAGTGGACCCACAGGGTCCCGCTCAACTAATGAAAAACTGTTTTTT. This encodes CASGPTGSRSTNEKLFF.